What follows are 22 T cell receptor beta chains derived from one specimen sequenced in a study of response to subunit inactivated influenza vaccine (dated by TCRdb to the late 2010s). Library generation was performed with RT-PCR. Data came from an Illumina HiSeq 2500. TCRdb cleaned the public reads at Q25 with fastp, built clones with MiXCR and kept in-frame beta chains. All rows with the same CDR3 protein become a single entry with the most common DNA and genes. Present in this sample are roughly 790,000 distinct CDR3 sequences, about 20% of which were seen just once. The top ten clonotypes cover roughly 10% of the sample. This material consisted of PBMCs from blood, taken about 5 days after vaccination. Every receptor here comes from a man aged 50-60 years who received an inactivated influenza vaccine. Donor details come from another sample of the same person, matched by shared clones.

Only a few counts were recorded for this clonotype. J is TRBJ2-7 and V is TRBV20-1, with 10 bases that match TRBD1. The germline V gene encodes CDR1 DFQATT and CDR2 SNEGSKA (reference sequence). V was pared by 3 bases and J by 3 bases, with 5 bases of the junction left unmatched. The CDR3 is 14 residues long. The CDR3 reads CSASTGQGNYEQYF. The DNA for the CDR3 is TGCAGTGCTAGTACGGGACAGGGGAACTACGAGCAGTACTTC.

This clonotype was detected only a few times. The V and J genes are TRBV19 and TRBJ2-7; no firm D call. Germline V gives CDR1 LNHDA, CDR2 SQIVND (reference sequence). CDR3 length: 14 amino acids. V dropped 6 bases and J dropped 7 bases, with 19 bases sitting between them. The DNA for the CDR3 is TGTGCCAGTAGCCCTCTCGGTCAAGTTGGTGAGCAGTACTTC. This sequence encodes CASSPLGQVGEQYF.

This clonotype appeared a few times. This chain uses TRBV20-1 with TRBJ2-1, with 14 positions matching TRBD2. V lost 6 bases to trimming and J lost 0 bases; unmatched junction nucleotides: 7. CDR3 length: 17 residues. Germline lookup yields CDR1 DFQATT and CDR2 SNEGSKA (reference sequence). The chain's CDR3 is CSASRTSGGSSYNEQFF. DNA of the CDR3: TGCAGTGCCAGCAGGACTAGCGGGGGGAGCTCCTACAATGAGCAGTTCTTC.

This clonotype is categorized as medium-sized. This chain uses TRBV5-6 with TRBJ2-7; D unresolved. Germline CDR1 reads SGHDT; CDR2 reads YYEEEE. V lost 4 bases and J 1 base, leaving 6 bases between the germline ends. The CDR3 is made up of 12 amino acids. The CDR3 loop reads CASSLTSYEQYF. The CDR3 nucleotides are TGTGCCAGCAGCCTGACGTCCTACGAGCAGTACTTC.

This chain joins TRBV5-6 and TRBJ2-7; TRBD1 is a possible D gene (6 bases). The CDR3 is made up of 15 amino acids. Trimming pared 4 bases from V and 5 bases from J, leaving 19 bases between. Germline assignment: CDR1 SGHDT and CDR2 YYEEEE. The CDR3 DNA is TGTGCCAGCAGCCTGCCCAGGGGTGGCATGGACGAGCAGTACTTC. Translated: CASSLPRGGMDEQYF.

This clonotype turned up a few times. V usage is TRBV5-6 and J usage is TRBJ2-1; no clear D. The CDR3 is made up of 15 amino acids. V lost 0 bases and J 5 bases, leaving 12 bases between the germline ends. Germline V gene data show CDR1 as SGHDT and CDR2 as YYEEEE. The CDR3 is CASSLGVKRNNEQFF. The CDR3 DNA sequence: TGTGCCAGCAGCTTGGGGGTGAAGAGAAACAATGAGCAGTTCTTC.

This clonotype appeared many times. The gene calls are TRBV25-1 and TRBJ1-4; 10 positions match TRBD1. In germline, CDR1 is MGHDK, CDR2 SYGVNS. With 10 bases clipped from V and 8 bases from J, the junction kept 13 bases outside the gene matches. The CDR3 runs 15 residues. CDR3 region: CATRDRGGRNEKLFF. The CDR3 DNA follows: TGTGCCACCCGGGACAGGGGAGGTAGAAACGAAAAACTGTTTTTT.

V is TRBV27 and J is TRBJ2-7; D is perhaps TRBD1 (6 bases). The germline V gene has CDR1 MNHEY and CDR2 SMNVEV (reference sequence). With 3 bases removed from V and 3 bases from J, the gap between germline ends came to 15 bases. This CDR3 has 15 amino acids. This CDR3 is CASSFYGDTSYEQYF. CDR3 DNA: TGTGCCAGCAGTTTTTATGGGGACACAAGCTACGAGCAGTACTTC.

This chain joins TRBV9 and TRBJ1-1, with 7 positions matching TRBD1. CDR1 SGDLS and CDR2 YYNGEE come from the germline V gene. The CDR3 loop spans 15 amino acids. V dropped 1 base and J dropped 1; count of bases not matched to a gene: 4. The CDR3 bases are TGTGCCAGCAGCGTATGGACAGGAGGGAACACTGAAGCTTTCTTT. Translated, it gives CASSVWTGGNTEAFF.

This clonotype turned up a few times. The chain couples TRBV12-3 or TRBV12-4 to TRBJ1-5; D not certain. The CDR3 covers 14 residues. Trimming cost V 5 bases and J 3 bases, with 11 bases left between them. The CDR3 region has the DNA TGTGCCAGCAGTCCCAGTTCCGACAATCAGCCCCAGCATTTT. Protein product: CASSPSSDNQPQHF.

The sample holds many counts of this clonotype. The rearrangement uses TRBV12-3 or TRBV12-4 and TRBJ2-7; D is uncertain. The CDR3 is 12 residues long. Trimming pared 5 bases from V and 3 bases from J, leaving 8 bases between. CDR3 nucleotide sequence: TGTGCCAGCAGTGGTGTGGACTACGAGCAGTACTTC. This gives the protein CASSGVDYEQYF.

This clonotype was counted a single time. The chain is built from TRBV6-1 and TRBJ2-3; D gene ambiguous. The CDR3 has 14 amino acids. V was shortened by 5 bases and J by 6 bases, with 15 bases between the two germline ends. From germline, CDR1 is MNHNS and CDR2 SASEGT. The CDR3 DNA sequence: TGTGCCAGCAGTACGACTGGATTAGTTGATACGCAGTATTTT. As protein: CASSTTGLVDTQYF.

The CDR3 DNA follows: TGCGCCAGCAGTGAGTCGATCGGGGACAGGGTCAACATTCAGTACTTC. Encoded protein: CASSESIGDRVNIQYF. The chain is built from TRBV10-1 and TRBJ2-4; 9 bases agree with TRBD1. Unmatched junction bases numbered 7, after V lost 0 bases and J lost 7 bases. Germline V gene sequence: CDR1 WNHNN, CDR2 SYGVQD (reference sequence). The length of the CDR3 is 16 residues.

This clonotype has only a few counts. J is TRBJ2-1 and V is TRBV6-1, with 11 bases lining up with TRBD2. Looked up from germline, CDR1 is MNHNS and CDR2 is SASEGT. The CDR3 totals 15 residues. The trim removed 6 bases at V and 8 bases at J, leaving 9 bases unmatched. CDR3 residues: CASSRLAGGGDEQFF. As DNA, the CDR3 is TGTGCCAGCAGCCGTCTAGCGGGGGGCGGCGATGAGCAGTTCTTC.

V is TRBV6-5 and J is TRBJ2-3; TRBD2 aligns across 7 bases. With 1 base clipped from V and 3 bases from J, the junction kept 4 bases outside the gene matches. The CDR3 totals 15 residues. Germline CDR1 reads MNHEY; CDR2 reads SVGAGI. CDR3 in DNA: TGTGCCAGCAGTTACTGGGGCGGGGGTACAGATACGCAGTATTTT. Translated: CASSYWGGGTDTQYF.

This clonotype was found a few times. The chain has TRBV15 and TRBJ2-1, with D perhaps given as TRBD1 or TRBD2 (6 bases each). Germline CDR1 is LNHNV and CDR2 is YYDKDF (reference sequence). The length of the CDR3 is 12 residues. V was pared by 2 bases and J by 10 bases, with 9 bases between. The CDR3 region has the DNA TGTGCCACCAGCAGAATGGGGGGCGAGCAGTTCTTC. Translating gives CATSRMGGEQFF.

CDR3 sequence: CASSLGGRPSGANVLTF. The CDR3 nucleotides are TGTGCCAGCAGTTTAGGAGGGCGCCCCTCTGGGGCCAACGTCCTGACTTTC. V usage is TRBV12-3 or TRBV12-4 and J usage is TRBJ2-6; weak D call: TRBD2 (5 bases). The V and J ends lost 1 base and 0 bases respectively, with 10 bases between them. The CDR3 is 17 residues long.

The rearrangement uses TRBV7-9 and TRBJ1-1; the D is unclear. V lost 5 bases, J lost 7 bases, and 11 bases lay in between. CDR1 is SEHNR and CDR2 is FQNEAQ in the germline V gene (reference sequence). CDR3 length: 12 amino acids. The CDR3 loop is CASSDQYSEAFF. CDR3 nucleotides: TGTGCCAGCAGCGATCAATACAGTGAAGCTTTCTTT.

This clonotype was observed a few times. The chain combines TRBV5-6 with TRBJ2-1; 7 bases align to TRBD2. Germline-derived CDR1 and CDR2 are SGHDT and YYEEEE. This CDR3 region has 18 residues. V lost 1 base, J lost 0 bases, and 10 bases stayed unmatched. This chain's CDR3 is CASSLIVRRGSSYNEQFF. The CDR3 bases are TGTGCCAGCAGCTTGATCGTCAGGCGGGGGAGCTCCTACAATGAGCAGTTCTTC. Full variable domain (missing parts from reference TRBV5-6 and TRBJ2-1): DAGVTQSPTHLIKTRGQQVTLRCSPKSGHDTVSWYQQALGQGPQFIFQYYEEEERQRGNFPDRFSGHQFPNYSSELNVNALLLGDSALYLCASSLIVRRGSSYNEQFFGPGTRLTVL.

This clonotype was found a few times. This chain joins TRBV15 and TRBJ1-1, with a tentative D call TRBD1 (5 bases). V shed 0 bases and J shed 1 base, with 12 bases lying between them. The CDR3 loop spans 16 amino acids. Germline lookup yields CDR1 LNHNV and CDR2 YYDKDF (reference sequence). The CDR3: CATSRDQWGRNTEAFF. The CDR3 bases are TGTGCCACCAGCAGAGATCAATGGGGGAGGAACACTGAAGCTTTCTTT. Full variable domain (remainder filled in from reference TRBV15 and TRBJ1-1): DAMVIQNPRYQVTQFGKPVTLSCSQTLNHNVMYWYQQKSSQAPKLLFHYYDKDFNNEADTPDNFQSRRPNTSFCFLDIRSPGLGDTAMYLCATSRDQWGRNTEAFFGQGTRLTVV.

In its sample, this clonotype was seen a few times. The CDR3 here is CAISEVRVPVIQFF. The CDR3 bases are TGTGCCATCAGTGAGGTCAGGGTACCCGTTATACAGTTCTTC. This chain uses TRBV10-3 with TRBJ2-1, with D possibly being TRBD1 (5 bases). The CDR3 is 14 amino acids. Germline CDR1 and CDR2: ENHRY and SYGVKD. V shed 2 bases and J shed 13 bases, with 18 bases lying between them.

V and J are TRBV7-8 and TRBJ1-1; 9 bases align to TRBD1. The germline CDR1 and CDR2 sequences are SGHVS and FQNEAQ. Trimming cost V 5 bases and J 3 bases; bases outside gene matches: 7. This CDR3 comprises 15 residues. CDR3 nucleotides: TGTGCCAGCAGCCTCCGGAGGACAGGGGACACTGAAGCTTTCTTT. Protein sequence: CASSLRRTGDTEAFF.